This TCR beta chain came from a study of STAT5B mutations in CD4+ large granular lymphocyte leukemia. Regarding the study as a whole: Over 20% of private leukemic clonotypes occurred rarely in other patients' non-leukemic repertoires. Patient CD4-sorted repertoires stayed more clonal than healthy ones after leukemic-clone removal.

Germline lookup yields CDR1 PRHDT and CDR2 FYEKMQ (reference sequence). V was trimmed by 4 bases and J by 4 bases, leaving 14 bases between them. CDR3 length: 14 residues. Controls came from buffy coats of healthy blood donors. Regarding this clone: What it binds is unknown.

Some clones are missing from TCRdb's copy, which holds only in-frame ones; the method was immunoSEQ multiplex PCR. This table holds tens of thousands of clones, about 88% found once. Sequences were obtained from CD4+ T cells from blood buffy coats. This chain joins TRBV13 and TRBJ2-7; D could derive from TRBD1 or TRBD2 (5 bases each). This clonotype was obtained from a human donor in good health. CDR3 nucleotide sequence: TGTGCCAGCAGCTCGTCCGGGGCGCCATACGAGCAGTACTTC. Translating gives CASSSSGAPYEQYF.